This T cell receptor (beta chain) appears in the sequencing data of a study of blood T cell repertoires in COVID-19. About the research overall: From the United States, Italy and Spain came samples of acute and convalescent COVID-19. Sample material is recorded as cDNA or gDNA derived from T cells, B-cell-depleted T cells, or PBMCs.

As processed by the authors: Quantification of nucleated cells was approximated via reference gene primer amplification. Measured with immunoSEQ multiplex PCR; TCRdb has only the in-frame clones, and not every one. From that table come the V and J calls and clone size; the DNA was used to work out D and trimming. The sample carries about 200,000 clones, more than 70% recorded once. The V gene's germline CDR1 is SGHRS and CDR2 YFSETQ. V trimming: 4 bases; J trimming: 1 base; junction bases outside the gene matches: 10. The CDR3 totals 16 residues. Those enrolled in Seattle joined during active infection and were followed longitudinally afterward.

This TCR derives from a man between 45 and 60 years old with COVID-19, enrolled during active disease. The chain combines TRBV5-1 with TRBJ2-7; 8 positions agree with TRBD1. The sequenced sample was peripheral blood. The CDR3 is CASSRMGTGASYEQYF. CDR3 sequence (DNA): TGCGCCAGCAGCCGAATGGGGACAGGAGCTTCCTACGAGCAGTACTTC.